These T cell receptor beta chains were read from a single sample in a study of T-cell reconstitution after alpha-beta-depleted transplantation in children. TCRdb called the PCR reads again in MiXCR, with one record for every CDR3 protein. The data hold 100,000 to 130,000 distinct CDR3 sequences, with around 6.4% observed a single time. The sequencing used PBMCs, mostly from graft donor cells, collected 360 days after TCRalphabeta/CD19-depleted stem cell transplant. All receptors come from a male patient between 2 and 10 years old who had a stem cell transplant for acute lymphoblastic leukemia, so the T cells may come from the graft donor. Both conserved end residues are part of each CDR3. Fields, in order: V gene, D gene, clone size, J gene, CDR3 DNA, CDR3 protein. D genes are given only for firm matches. A clone size is listed for some rows: how often the clone was seen (once, few, many), or a class if it is expanded.

>TRBV7-6|-|few|TRBJ2-3
TGTGCCAGCAGTGCCTACGGGGGCACAGATACGCAGTATTTT
CASSAYGGTDTQYF
>TRBV5-5|TRBD1|many|TRBJ2-7
TGTGCCAGCAGCCAAGGGACAGGGTTTTACGAGCAGTACTTC
CASSQGTGFYEQYF
>TRBV9|-|-|TRBJ2-6
TGTGCCAGCAGCCACAGTAACTCTGGGGCCAACGTCCTGACTTTC
CASSHSNSGANVLTF
>TRBV25-1|-|many|TRBJ1-1
TGTGCCAGCAGGAACTTATTGTCGGGACTCAGCAGGCGAAACACTGAAGCTTTCTTT
CASRNLLSGLSRRNTEAFF
>TRBV11-2|-|few|TRBJ2-3
TGTGCCAGCAGCTTACCCCTAGCCGCTACGCAGTATTTT
CASSLPLAATQYF
>TRBV12-3/TRBV12-4|-|many|TRBJ2-7
TGTGCCAGCAGTTTGGTCAGGCTGCACGAGCAGTACTTC
CASSLVRLHEQYF
>TRBV5-1|-|many|TRBJ2-2
TGCGCCAGCAGCTACGCTGGGGAGCTGTTTTTT
CASSYAGELFF
>TRBV7-7|-|many|TRBJ2-1
TGTGCCAGCAGTGGAGAGGGTGGGGGTGATGAGCAGTTCTTC
CASSGEGGGDEQFF
>TRBV10-2|-|few|TRBJ1-2
TGCGCCAGCAGTGAGCACAGTATAGAAGGCTACACCTTC
CASSEHSIEGYTF
>TRBV6-2/TRBV6-3|-|many|TRBJ2-5
TGTGCCAGCAGCCACCCTAGGGACACTCAAGAGACCCAGTACTTC
CASSHPRDTQETQYF
>TRBV4-3|-|many|TRBJ2-2
TGCGCCAGCAGCCCAGAGGGCACCGGGGAGCTGTTTTTT
CASSPEGTGELFF
>TRBV27|TRBD2|many|TRBJ2-7
TGTGCCAGCAGTTTAGCGGGAGGGAGCTCCTACGAGCAGTACTTC
CASSLAGGSSYEQYF
>TRBV7-9|TRBD2|many|TRBJ2-1
TGTGCCATCCGACTAGCGCCGCACAATGAGCAGTTCTTC
CAIRLAPHNEQFF
>TRBV20-1|TRBD1|many|TRBJ2-5
TGCAGTGCCTCCGACAGGGCGGGCTGGAAAGGCTGGGAGACCCAGTACTTC
CSASDRAGWKGWETQYF
>TRBV5-1|-|many|TRBJ1-2
TGCGCCAGCAGCTTCGGACAACACTACACCTTC
CASSFGQHYTF
>TRBV7-2|TRBD1|many|TRBJ2-7
TGTGCCAGCAGCTTAGAGGGGACAGGAAGGTACGAGCAGTACTTC
CASSLEGTGRYEQYF
>TRBV5-1|-|many|TRBJ2-3
TGTGCCAGCAGCTTAGGAGATACGCAGTATTTT
CASSLGDTQYF
>TRBV2|-|many|TRBJ1-1
TGTGCCAGCAGTGAACCAGTATGGGGGACTGAAGCTTTCTTT
CASSEPVWGTEAFF
>TRBV6-1|-|few|TRBJ2-2
TGTGCCACTCCAGAACTCGCGAACACCGGGGAGCTGTTTTTT
CATPELANTGELFF
>TRBV25-1|-|many|TRBJ2-5
TGTGCCAGCAGTCGACCAGCCCAAGAGACCCAGTACTTC
CASSRPAQETQYF
>TRBV28|TRBD2|many|TRBJ2-1
TGTGCCAGCAGTTCCTCTAGCGGGAGGGCCCCCGTTCACAATGAGCAGTTCTTC
CASSSSSGRAPVHNEQFF
>TRBV5-8|-|-|TRBJ2-7
TGTGCCGGGAACCGGGACCTAACCTACGAGCAGTACTTC
CAGNRDLTYEQYF
>TRBV6-1|TRBD2|few|TRBJ2-3
TGTGCCACCGGAACTAGCGGGGACACAGATACGCAGTATTTT
CATGTSGDTDTQYF
>TRBV2|TRBD1|many|TRBJ2-7
TGTGCCAGCTTCGGACAGGGTGACTACGAGCAGTACTTC
CASFGQGDYEQYF
>TRBV7-9|-|-|TRBJ2-7
TGTGCCAGCAGCCCGCTCAGTCGGGGGTTTTACGAGCAGTACTTC
CASSPLSRGFYEQYF
>TRBV24-1|-|many|TRBJ2-3
TGTGCCACCAGTGATTTGGGGCAGAAAAGCACAGATACGCAGTATTTT
CATSDLGQKSTDTQYF
>TRBV25-1|-|many|TRBJ2-7
TGTGCCAGCAGACTGGCCCTAGAGCAGTACTTC
CASRLALEQYF
>TRBV6-5|-|many|TRBJ2-3
TGTGCCAGCAGTTACTCCGTCACAGATACGCAGTATTTT
CASSYSVTDTQYF
>TRBV4-3|-|many|TRBJ2-1
TGCGCCAGCAGCCGTTACATTAGCTCCTACAATGAGCAGTTCTTC
CASSRYISSYNEQFF
>TRBV5-1|-|few|TRBJ2-3
TGCGCCAGTACCCCGCGGGCGGGACCCGGCACAGATACGCAGTATTTT
CASTPRAGPGTDTQYF
>TRBV5-6|-|-|TRBJ2-2
TGTGCCAGCAGCACAGGGATTCTCGGGGAGCTGTTTTTT
CASSTGILGELFF
>TRBV29-1|-|many|TRBJ2-3
TGCAGCTCTAGCAGTCAGAAGGGCACAGATACGCAGTATTTT
CSSSSQKGTDTQYF
>TRBV28|-|few|TRBJ1-4
TGTGGAACGGGGGGTTTTGAAAAACTGTTTTTT
CGTGGFEKLFF
>TRBV4-3|TRBD1|-|TRBJ1-2
TGCGCCAGCAGCCAAGTGGACAGGGGAAACTATGGCTACACCTTC
CASSQVDRGNYGYTF
>TRBV29-1|TRBD1|many|TRBJ2-7
TGCAGCGTCCTGACAGGGATCAACTCCTACGAGCAGTACTTC
CSVLTGINSYEQYF
>TRBV7-7|-|-|TRBJ2-7
TGTGCTAGCAGCTTTCGGCTTGGGGCCTCCTACGAGCAGTACTTC
CASSFRLGASYEQYF
>TRBV27|-|many|TRBJ2-7
TGTGCCAGCAGTTTATCCCCCGGTACCTACGAGCAGTACTTC
CASSLSPGTYEQYF
>TRBV27|TRBD1|few|TRBJ2-3
TGTGCCAGCAGTTCCAACGGACAGGGGTACACAGATACGCAGTATTTT
CASSSNGQGYTDTQYF
>TRBV3-1|-|many|TRBJ2-7
TGTGCCAGCAGCCAAGTCAACCACTACGAGCAGTACTTC
CASSQVNHYEQYF
>TRBV12-5|-|-|TRBJ2-2
TGTGCTAGTGGTCCCCCCAGCGGGGAGCTGTTTTTT
CASGPPSGELFF
>TRBV12-3/TRBV12-4|TRBD1|many|TRBJ2-1
TGTGCCAGCAGGACAGGGCCTGAGCAGTTCTTC
CASRTGPEQFF
>TRBV11-2|-|many|TRBJ2-2
TGTGCCAGCAGCTTAGGGGGGAGAGCCACCGGGGAGCTGTTTTTT
CASSLGGRATGELFF
>TRBV7-9|-|many|TRBJ2-4
TGTGCCAGCAGCTGGGGGGGGCAAAACATTCAGTACTTC
CASSWGGQNIQYF
>TRBV6-5|TRBD1|many|TRBJ1-1
TGTGCCAGCAGGGGACAGGAGTACACTGAAGCTTTCTTT
CASRGQEYTEAFF
>TRBV7-9|-|many|TRBJ2-1
TGTGCCAGCAGCTTTAAGATGTACAATGAGCAGTTCTTC
CASSFKMYNEQFF
>TRBV24-1|-|-|TRBJ2-7
TGTGCCACCAGTGATTTGCGGGACGGGTCGGGGGAGCAGTACTTC
CATSDLRDGSGEQYF
>TRBV29-1|-|many|TRBJ2-3
TGCAGCGTTGAAGATTATCAGTTGGCCACAGATACGCAGTATTTT
CSVEDYQLATDTQYF
>TRBV6-2/TRBV6-3|-|-|TRBJ2-7
TGTGCCAGCAGTTACAAGGGTTGGGGCTACGAGCAGTACTTC
CASSYKGWGYEQYF
>TRBV9|TRBD1|-|TRBJ2-7
TGTGCCAGCAGCGTAGAGGACAGGATCTACGAGCAGTACTTC
CASSVEDRIYEQYF
>TRBV15|-|-|TRBJ2-7
TGTGCCACCAGCAGAGATCGTCGTCTACATCCTACGCACGAGCAGTACTTC
CATSRDRRLHPTHEQYF
>TRBV7-7|-|-|TRBJ2-1
TGTGCCAGCAGCCCAACAGGGTACAATGAGCAGTTCTTC
CASSPTGYNEQFF